This TCR beta chain is from a study of blood T cell repertoires in COVID-19 (dated by TCRdb to 2018 to 2021). Some background on the complete study: Samples covering the acute and convalescent phases of COVID-19 were provided by collaborators in the United States, Italy and Spain. A freely available public database, intended as a resource for researchers studying the immune response to SARS-CoV-2, is where the repertoires were released. Deeply sampled blood TCRbeta repertoires from subjects exposed to, actively infected with, or recovered from COVID-19 were included in the dataset. Samples came from the ongoing ImmuneRACE study (first 160 participants) plus 1,254 subjects from 6 global collaborators. The sample metadata nearly always contained a de-identified subject ID, COVID-19 status, age in years and sex. Where available, HLA class I and class II types were taken from metadata supplied by the sample provider and were not determined by assay-based typing. The material from the prospective study consisted of cDNA or gDNA derived from T cells, B-cell-depleted T cells, or PBMCs.

To note about this clone: The antigen it binds to is not known. No much larger clonotype is one base removed from it; base qualities were not supplied.

Overall study outcomes, separate from this receptor: The amount of clinical and demographic metadata varied by source and participant and was provided uncurated.

V and J are trimmed by 5 bases and 11 bases, and the gene matches miss 4 bases of the junction. For CDR1 and CDR2, the germline V gene lists MDHEN and SYDVKM. The CDR3 numbers 12 residues from cysteine through phenylalanine. Of the read, only the CDR3 DNA is kept; its 36 bases are in frame from base 1. TCRbeta CDR3 regions were amplified from genomic DNA by means of the immunoSEQ Assay, a bias-controlled multiplex PCR. On the authors' methods: The number of nucleated cells in each sample was estimated by amplification of reference gene primers within the assay. To quantify the absolute abundance of each unique TCRbeta CDR3 rearrangement, sequence reads were collapsed and filtered. Productive Simpson clonality was computed per sample as the square root of Simpson's diversity index over productive rearrangements. TCRdb's version of the immuneACCESS table is confined to in-frame rearrangements and falls short of the full clone set. An unresolved V gene accounts for under half of the shortfall where checked; the remainder is of unknown origin. V, J and clone size are those of that table, while D and trimming were read from the DNA. Across this sample there are around 620,000 clones, with over 80% seen only once. Jointly, the top ten make up about 0.24% of the sample.

Whole blood was collected in K2EDTA tubes by collaborating institutions according to the institutions' own protocols. For TCRbeta analysis, collaborators shipped samples as frozen whole blood, isolated PBMCs, or DNA extracted from either of those sample types. This sequence uses TRBV28 and TRBJ1-1, with TRBD1 matching 11 junction bases. This receptor was identified in a woman aged 18-29 years with acute or convalescent COVID-19. Sequenced: peripheral blood. The DNA is TGTGCCAGCAGTGGGACAGGGGGGATGGCTTTCTTT. This encodes CASSGTGGMAFF.